This is a list of T cell receptor beta chains from one sample in a study of blood T cells in healthy people across ages. TCRdb redid the calling of the 5' RACE reads with MiXCR, one entry per CDR3 protein. Of roughly 1,800,000 distinct CDR3 sequences in the sample, roughly 49% were seen once. Sequencing was performed on blood. Every receptor here comes from a woman between 40 and 55 years old in good health. CDR3s include the opening cysteine and the closing phenylalanine or tryptophan. The order of the fields is J gene, V gene, D gene, clone size, CDR3 DNA, CDR3 protein. The D gene is left open where the match is weak. Not every row has a clone size; where given, it reads once, few, many or a size class.

J: TRBJ2-5
V: TRBV7-7
D: -
size: -
DNA: TGTGCTAGCAGCTTGAGGAGGGCGGCTGAGCAGTACTTC
CDR3: CASSLRRAAEQYF

J: TRBJ2-3
V: TRBV3-1
D: TRBD2
size: few
DNA: TGTGCCAGCAGCCCGCTCCAAGAAGCGGGGCATCGCACAGATACGCAGTATTTT
CDR3: CASSPLQEAGHRTDTQYF

J: TRBJ2-7
V: TRBV7-6
D: -
size: -
DNA: TGTGCCAGCAGCTTATACGGACAGACCTACGAGCAGTACTTC
CDR3: CASSLYGQTYEQYF

J: TRBJ1-2
V: TRBV5-1
D: -
size: -
DNA: TGCGCCAGCAGCTTGGTCGCGAGAGTTGATGGCTACACCTTC
CDR3: CASSLVARVDGYTF

J: TRBJ2-1
V: TRBV3-1
D: TRBD2
size: -
DNA: TGTGCCAGCAGCCAAGTAGGGACTAGAGTCAATGAGCAGTTCTTC
CDR3: CASSQVGTRVNEQFF

J: TRBJ2-1
V: TRBV5-1
D: -
size: -
DNA: TGCGCCAGCAGCCTCATAGATTACGAGCAGTTCTTC
CDR3: CASSLIDYEQFF

J: TRBJ1-2
V: TRBV6-1
D: TRBD1
size: -
DNA: TGTGCCAGCAGTGGGACAGGGTACGGGGGCTACACCTTC
CDR3: CASSGTGYGGYTF

J: TRBJ2-7
V: TRBV29-1
D: -
size: once
DNA: TGCAGCGTTGGCAGGGCCTCCTACAATGAGCAGTACTTC
CDR3: CSVGRASYNEQYF

J: TRBJ1-2
V: TRBV28
D: -
size: -
DNA: TGTGCCAGCAGTGTCCGACGGGCTACTGGCTACACCTTC
CDR3: CASSVRRATGYTF

J: TRBJ2-3
V: TRBV4-1
D: TRBD1
size: -
DNA: TGCGCCAGCAGCCCTCGGGACAGGGGATTCACAGATACGCAGTATTTT
CDR3: CASSPRDRGFTDTQYF

J: TRBJ2-3
V: TRBV18
D: -
size: -
DNA: TGTGCCAGCTCACCACCCACGGCAGGGTACACAGATACGCAGTATTTT
CDR3: CASSPPTAGYTDTQYF

J: TRBJ2-6
V: TRBV19
D: TRBD1
size: -
DNA: TGTGCCACTAAGACAGGGGCTACCTCTGGGGCCAACGTCCTGACTTTC
CDR3: CATKTGATSGANVLTF

J: TRBJ2-7
V: TRBV5-1
D: TRBD1
size: -
DNA: TGCGCCAGCAGCATCAGAGGACAGGGCGAGCAGTACTTC
CDR3: CASSIRGQGEQYF

J: TRBJ2-5
V: TRBV29-1
D: -
size: -
DNA: TGCAGCGTTGCCAGTTCTTGGGAGACCCAGTACTTC
CDR3: CSVASSWETQYF

J: TRBJ1-2
V: TRBV6-6
D: -
size: few
DNA: TGTGCCAGCAGTTACGGGGAGGGTTTAGGTGGCTACACCTTC
CDR3: CASSYGEGLGGYTF

J: TRBJ2-7
V: TRBV5-1
D: -
size: few
DNA: TGCGCCAGCAGCTATACCCACTCCTACGAGCAGTACTTC
CDR3: CASSYTHSYEQYF

J: TRBJ2-5
V: TRBV7-6
D: TRBD2
size: -
DNA: TGTGCCAGCAGCTACGAAGCGGGGGCGGGGAATGAGCAGTACTTC
CDR3: CASSYEAGAGNEQYF

J: TRBJ2-7
V: TRBV21-1
D: -
size: few
DNA: TGTGCCAGCAGCACACAATGGCCCCAGTCCGGACAGGGTGTGGCCCACTACGAGCAGTACTTC
CDR3: CASSTQWPQSGQGVAHYEQYF

J: TRBJ1-1
V: TRBV5-1
D: -
size: -
DNA: TGCGGCAGCAGCTTGGGGGGCAGCTTGTTCACTGAAGCTTTCTTT
CDR3: CGSSLGGSLFTEAFF

J: TRBJ2-7
V: TRBV25-1
D: TRBD2
size: few
DNA: TGTGCCAGCAGGACAGCGGGGAGCTCCTACGAGCAGTACTTC
CDR3: CASRTAGSSYEQYF

J: TRBJ2-3
V: TRBV4-3
D: TRBD2
size: -
DNA: TGCGCCAGCAGCCAAGATGGGGCAGGGAGCGGGGGGGGCTTCCAGTATTTT
CDR3: CASSQDGAGSGGGFQYF

J: TRBJ1-2
V: TRBV6-2/TRBV6-3
D: -
size: few
DNA: TGTGCCAGCAGTTACCCAAGATTCTATGGCTACACCTTC
CDR3: CASSYPRFYGYTF

J: TRBJ2-1
V: TRBV2
D: TRBD2
size: -
DNA: TGTGCCAGCACCACTAGCGGGGGGGCCGCTGGAGAGCAGTTCTTC
CDR3: CASTTSGGAAGEQFF

J: TRBJ2-6
V: TRBV7-2
D: -
size: -
DNA: TGTGCCAGCAGCTCCGACGGCCGTTCTGGGGCCAACGTCCTGACTTTC
CDR3: CASSSDGRSGANVLTF

J: TRBJ2-1
V: TRBV29-1
D: TRBD2
size: -
DNA: TGCAGCGTTTTGCGGGGGTACAATGAGCAGTTCTTC
CDR3: CSVLRGYNEQFF

J: TRBJ2-1
V: TRBV20-1
D: TRBD2
size: -
DNA: TGCAGTGCTAGGAGTGCGGGGGGCTGTGAGCAGTTCTTC
CDR3: CSARSAGGCEQFF

J: TRBJ2-5
V: TRBV29-1
D: -
size: few
DNA: TGCAGCGTTATGGGGCCGACAGGTGAGCAGTACTTC
CDR3: CSVMGPTGEQYF

J: TRBJ2-1
V: TRBV2
D: -
size: -
DNA: TGTGCCAGCAGTGAAATTGGGGGGGGGGCTCTTGAGCAGTTCTTC
CDR3: CASSEIGGGALEQFF

J: TRBJ1-1
V: TRBV4-1
D: -
size: -
DNA: TGCGCCAGCAGCCATACAGCTGAAGCTTTCTTT
CDR3: CASSHTAEAFF

J: TRBJ1-1
V: TRBV20-1
D: TRBD1
size: -
DNA: TGCAGTGCTAGAAGGGGGCGGGACACTGAAGCTTTCTTT
CDR3: CSARRGRDTEAFF

J: TRBJ2-7
V: TRBV4-1
D: TRBD1
size: -
DNA: TGCGCCAGCAGCCGGCAAAGGACAGGGGGGAACTACGAGCAGTACTTC
CDR3: CASSRQRTGGNYEQYF

J: TRBJ2-1
V: TRBV20-1
D: -
size: -
DNA: TGCAGTGCTAGACTACCCGCGAGTGAGCAGTTCTTC
CDR3: CSARLPASEQFF

J: TRBJ1-4
V: TRBV4-3
D: -
size: -
DNA: TGCGCCAGCAGCCACGCCGGGGCGACAGCGACTACAAATGAAAAACTGTTTTTT
CDR3: CASSHAGATATTNEKLFF

J: TRBJ2-5
V: TRBV9
D: -
size: -
DNA: TGTGCCAGCAGCGTAGGTGGGGGGCAGGGAGAAGAGACCCAGTACTTC
CDR3: CASSVGGGQGEETQYF

J: TRBJ2-3
V: TRBV7-9
D: -
size: -
DNA: TGTGCCAGCAGCTTTGTGCGGGGTGCCACAGATACGCAGTATTTT
CDR3: CASSFVRGATDTQYF

J: TRBJ1-4
V: TRBV12-3/TRBV12-4
D: -
size: -
DNA: TGTGCCAGCACCACCAGGGCGACTAATGAAAAACTGTTTTTT
CDR3: CASTTRATNEKLFF

J: TRBJ2-5
V: TRBV5-1
D: -
size: few
DNA: TGCGCCAGCAGCTTGGACAGGGCCACGCAGACCCAGTACTTC
CDR3: CASSLDRATQTQYF

J: TRBJ2-3
V: TRBV4-2
D: TRBD1
size: -
DNA: TGTGCCAGCAGCCGGACAGGCCCTAGCACAGATACGCAGTATTTT
CDR3: CASSRTGPSTDTQYF

J: TRBJ2-1
V: TRBV6-1
D: -
size: -
DNA: TGTGCCAGCAGCGCTATCGACAGGAGCTCCTACAATGAGCAGTTCTTC
CDR3: CASSAIDRSSYNEQFF

J: TRBJ1-5
V: TRBV4-3
D: -
size: -
DNA: TGCGCCAGCAGCCCCGGCGCGGAGGCGGGGGAGCCCCAGCATTTT
CDR3: CASSPGAEAGEPQHF

J: TRBJ2-3
V: TRBV29-1
D: -
size: few
DNA: TGCAGCGTTGAAGAATTCGGGGGCAGCACAGATACGCAGTATTTT
CDR3: CSVEEFGGSTDTQYF

J: TRBJ2-1
V: TRBV7-9
D: TRBD2
size: few
DNA: TGTGCCAGCAGCCACGTAGCGGGCTCCTACAATGAGCAGTTCTTC
CDR3: CASSHVAGSYNEQFF

J: TRBJ2-1
V: TRBV25-1
D: TRBD1
size: -
DNA: TGTGCCAGCAGTGAACCAGGACAGGGGGTGGGCAATGAGCAGTTCTTC
CDR3: CASSEPGQGVGNEQFF

J: TRBJ2-3
V: TRBV27
D: -
size: -
DNA: TGTGCCAGCAACGGGAACACAGATACGCAGTATTTT
CDR3: CASNGNTDTQYF

J: TRBJ1-6
V: TRBV6-5
D: TRBD1
size: -
DNA: TGTGCCAGCAGGGACAGGGGGGGAATGAATTCACCCCTCCACTTT
CDR3: CASRDRGGMNSPLHF

J: TRBJ2-4
V: TRBV12-3/TRBV12-4
D: -
size: few
DNA: TGTGCCAGCAGTCCTGGACAAGTACAAAACATTCAGTACTTC
CDR3: CASSPGQVQNIQYF

J: TRBJ2-5
V: TRBV3-1
D: TRBD1
size: few
DNA: TGTGCCAGCAGCCAAACGTCCCCAGGGGGCCAAGAGACCCAGTACTTC
CDR3: CASSQTSPGGQETQYF

J: TRBJ2-3
V: TRBV4-1
D: -
size: few
DNA: TGCGCCAGCAGCCAAGATACAGGGATCGTCACAGATACGCAGTATTTT
CDR3: CASSQDTGIVTDTQYF

J: TRBJ2-3
V: TRBV29-1
D: -
size: few
DNA: TGCAGCGCCGGGCCCGGCACAGATACGCAGTATTTT
CDR3: CSAGPGTDTQYF

J: TRBJ2-5
V: TRBV15
D: TRBD1
size: -
DNA: TGTGCCACCGCCCTCCGGGACAGAAAAGAGACCCAGTACTTC
CDR3: CATALRDRKETQYF

J: TRBJ2-5
V: TRBV10-2
D: TRBD2
size: few
DNA: TGCGCCAGTAGACAACTAGCGGGGGGCTATAATGAGCAGTACTTC
CDR3: CASRQLAGGYNEQYF

J: TRBJ2-5
V: TRBV7-2
D: -
size: few
DNA: TGTGCCAGCAGCTTAGTAGCGTGGACCCGGTTCTTC
CDR3: CASSLVAWTRFF

J: TRBJ2-1
V: TRBV6-4
D: TRBD2
size: many
DNA: TGTGCCAGCAGTCCCCTGGGGCGGGGGATAGGCAATGAGCAGTTCTTC
CDR3: CASSPLGRGIGNEQFF